This note documents a single T cell receptor (beta chain) sequence. This specimen comes from a study of blood T cell repertoires in COVID-19. About the study: Some COVID-19 samples were acute and others convalescent; all came from the United States, Italy and Spain. From T cells, B-cell-depleted T cells, or PBMCs came the material, which was cDNA or gDNA.

In the source study's methods: Amplification with reference gene primers provided the estimates of nucleated cell counts. Method: immunoSEQ multiplex PCR; TCRdb's copy keeps in-frame clones and lacks some. For V, J and clone size, that table is used; D and trimming come from the DNA. The table lists over 90,000 clones, 65% to 90% of them singletons. The CDR3 covers 15 residues. Trimming pared 4 bases from V and 2 bases from J, leaving 15 bases between. From germline, CDR1 is SGHDT and CDR2 YYEEEE. Sequencing was performed on peripheral blood. V usage is TRBV5-6 and J usage is TRBJ1-1; tentatively, D is TRBD1 (6 bases). The sequence derives from an older man with acute or convalescent COVID-19. The CDR3 loop is CASSLPGTSNTEAFF. CDR3 bases: TGTGCCAGCAGCCTTCCGGGGACATCCAACACTGAAGCTTTCTTT. Based on the CDR3 plus reference TRBV5-6 and TRBJ1-1, the full variable domain is DAGVTQSPTHLIKTRGQQVTLRCSPKSGHDTVSWYQQALGQGPQFIFQYYEEEERQRGNFPDRFSGHQFPNYSSELNVNALLLGDSALYLCASSLPGTSNTEAFFGQGTRLTVV.